The T cell receptor beta chain described here comes from a study of T cell repertoires in cytomegalovirus infection. Whole-study context: Alongside well-studied HLA-B-restricted CMV epitopes, recently identified HLA-C-restricted CMV epitopes were also used.

Via MiXCR, TCRdb re-called the reads, giving one row per CDR3 protein. The data contain approximately 770,000 distinct CDR3 sequences, 25% to 35% of them singletons. This clonotype was picked up a small number of times. Its target is not known. In germline, CDR1 is LNHDA, CDR2 SQIVND (reference sequence). The CDR3 spans 15 residues. The ends were cut back, 2 bases at V and 5 bases at J, with 13 bases in the middle. This specimen consisted of cultured CD8+ T cells from PBMCs, obtained from culture after CMV antigen stimulation. The TCR originated in a human donor in good health (CMV status not recorded). Some clones in this sample may be carry-over from other donors' samples. This rearrangement joins TRBV19 to TRBJ2-1; D uncertain. CDR3 sequence: CASSIPQTRHNEQFF. For the CDR3, the DNA is TGTGCCAGTAGTATACCCCAAACCCGGCACAATGAGCAGTTCTTC.